The 13 T cell receptor beta chains presented below share a single source sample, sequenced in a study of cytomegalovirus exposure and HLA in healthy donors. The assay was immunoSEQ multiplex PCR, and TCRdb's table has in-frame clones only and misses some. The table has some 70,000 clones, approximately 97% seen once; the top ten hold over 2%. The sequencing input was PBMCs. The receptors derive from a man in his late teens or twenties in good health and CMV-seronegative.

The J gene is TRBJ1-2, the V gene TRBV19, with D unclear. The CDR3 is 12 residues long. Germline CDR1 LNHDA, CDR2 SQIVND (reference sequence). V lost 6 bases, J lost 4 bases, and 9 bases lay in between. CDR3 region: CASRDLFYGYTF. The CDR3 coding sequence is TGTGCCAGTAGGGACTTATTCTATGGCTACACCTTC.

The table lists this clone with a count of one. This sequence joins TRBV7-6 and TRBJ2-7; TRBD2 matches at 10 bases. The CDR3 loop spans 17 amino acids. V dropped 0 bases and J dropped 2; count of bases not matched to a gene: 7. Germline V lookup: CDR1 SGHVS, CDR2 FNYEAQ. CDR3 coding DNA: TGTGCCAGCAGCTTAGCCCGGACTAGCGGAGATACCTACGAGCAGTACTTC. It is translated as CASSLARTSGDTYEQYF.

The chain uses TRBV7-6 and TRBJ2-7; TRBD1 matches at 11 bases. Unmatched junction bases numbered 3, after V lost 4 bases and J lost 4 bases. CDR1 is SGHVS, CDR2 FNYEAQ, per germline. The CDR3 spans 14 residues. The CDR3 reads CASSSGTGGYEQYF. For the CDR3, the DNA is TGTGCCAGCAGCTCCGGGACAGGGGGTTACGAGCAGTACTTC.

The rearrangement joins TRBV6-1 to TRBJ2-7; D is possibly TRBD1 (5 bases). The CDR3 is 12 amino acids. V lost 5 bases and J lost 4, with 9 bases in between. Germline values: CDR1 MNHNS, CDR2 SASEGT. The CDR3 coding sequence is TGTGCCAGCAGTTTGACAGAATACGAGCAGTACTTC. Translation: CASSLTEYEQYF.

J is TRBJ1-2 and V is TRBV7-8, with 7 nucleotides matching TRBD1. Trimming at V came to 2 bases and at J to 5 bases, leaving 8 bases not matched to a gene. Looked up from germline, CDR1 is SGHVS and CDR2 is FQNEAQ. The CDR3 sequence is 15 residues long. The DNA for the CDR3 is TGTGCCAGCAGCTTACACGGGACAGAGTTATATGGCTACACCTTC. It is translated as CASSLHGTELYGYTF.

The CDR3 spells CASRRSSTDTQYF. The CDR3 region has the DNA TGTGCCAGCAGACGGTCTAGCACAGATACGCAGTATTTT. This chain joins TRBV27 and TRBJ2-3; no firm D call. The CDR3 has 13 residues. The V end was cut by 6 bases, the J end by 0 bases, with 7 bases between. Germline V gene data show CDR1 as MNHEY and CDR2 as SMNVEV (reference sequence).

This chain uses TRBV6-5 with TRBJ1-2; possible D gene TRBD1, 6 bases. The CDR3 extends over 14 amino acids. Germline V gene lookup returns CDR1 MNHEY and CDR2 SVGAGI. V gave up 6 bases and J gave up 2 bases, with 13 bases separating them. The CDR3 region is CASSLDRDNYGYTF. In DNA, the CDR3 is TGTGCCAGCAGCTTGGACAGAGACAACTATGGCTACACCTTC.

This chain connects TRBV19 to TRBJ1-5, with D possibly being TRBD1 (6 bases). The CDR3 is made up of 12 amino acids. The germline gives CDR1 LNHDA, CDR2 SQIVND (reference sequence). Trimming shortened V by 9 bases and J by 9 bases, and 15 bases separated the two germline ends. CDR3 sequence reads: CASRQAAGPQHF. CDR3 nucleotide sequence: TGTGCCAGCCGACAGGCAGCTGGGCCCCAGCATTTT.

This rearrangement joins TRBV7-8 to TRBJ2-1, with D unresolved. Trimming took 5 bases from V and 6 from J, leaving 14 bases between them. This CDR3 has 14 residues. CDR1 is SGHVS and CDR2 is FQNEAQ in the germline V gene. CDR3 sequence reads: CASSLTTERNEQFF. The CDR3 DNA sequence: TGTGCCAGCAGCCTAACCACCGAGCGCAATGAGCAGTTCTTC.

The chain uses TRBV6-6 and TRBJ1-5, with D possibly TRBD1 on 5 matching bases. With 4 bases removed from V and 0 bases from J, the gap between germline ends came to 13 bases. Germline values: CDR1 MNHNY, CDR2 SVGAGI (reference sequence). This CDR3 is 16 amino acids long. CDR3 bases: TGTGCCAGCAGTTCCTTGACAGCTACTAGCAATCAGCCCCAGCATTTT. Amino acid sequence: CASSSLTATSNQPQHF.

The chain employs TRBV10-2 and TRBJ2-3; D is possibly TRBD2 (6 bases). The V end was cut by 2 bases, the J end by 6 bases, with 12 bases between. This CDR3 has 14 amino acids. Germline V gene lookup returns CDR1 WSHSY and CDR2 SAAADI. The CDR3 spells CASSEPGDSDTQYF. The DNA for the CDR3 is TGCGCCAGCAGTGAGCCGGGGGATTCGGATACGCAGTATTTT.

The gene calls are TRBV7-8 and TRBJ2-3; D is ambiguous. CDR1 is SGHVS, CDR2 FQNEAQ, per germline. Trimming shortened V by 1 base and J by 3 bases, and 8 bases separated the two germline ends. CDR3 length: 14 residues. In DNA, the CDR3 is TGTGCCAGCAGCTTAGGTCCCGGGACAGATACGCAGTATTTT. This sequence encodes CASSLGPGTDTQYF.

This clone was counted a single time. The chain is built from TRBV28 and TRBJ1-2; a possible D gene is TRBD1 (6 bases). Germline V gene lookup returns CDR1 MDHEN and CDR2 SYDVKM. CDR3 size: 13 residues. Between the trimmed V and J ends, which lost 1 base and 7 bases, there was a span of 10 bases. Here the CDR3 reads CASSLSGVSGYTF. CDR3 coding DNA: TGTGCCAGCAGTTTATCAGGGGTCTCTGGCTACACCTTC.